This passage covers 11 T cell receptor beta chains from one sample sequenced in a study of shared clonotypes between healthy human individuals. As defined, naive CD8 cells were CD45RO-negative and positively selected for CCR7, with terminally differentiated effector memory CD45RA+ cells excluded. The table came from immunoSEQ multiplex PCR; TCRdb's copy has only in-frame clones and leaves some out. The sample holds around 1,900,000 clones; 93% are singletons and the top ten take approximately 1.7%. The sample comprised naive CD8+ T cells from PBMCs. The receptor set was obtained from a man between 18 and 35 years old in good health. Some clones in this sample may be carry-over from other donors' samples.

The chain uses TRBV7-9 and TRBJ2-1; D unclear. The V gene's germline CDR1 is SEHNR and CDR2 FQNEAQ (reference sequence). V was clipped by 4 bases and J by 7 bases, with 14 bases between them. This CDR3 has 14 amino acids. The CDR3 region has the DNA TGTGCCAGCAGCTCAGAGGCTGGGATGAATGAGCAGTTCTTC. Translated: CASSSEAGMNEQFF.

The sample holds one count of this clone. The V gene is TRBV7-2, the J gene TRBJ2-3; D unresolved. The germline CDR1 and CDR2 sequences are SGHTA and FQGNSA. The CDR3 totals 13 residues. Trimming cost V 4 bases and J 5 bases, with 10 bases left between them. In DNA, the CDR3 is TGTGCCAGCAGCTCCCTTGCAGGAGATACGCAGTATTTT. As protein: CASSSLAGDTQYF.

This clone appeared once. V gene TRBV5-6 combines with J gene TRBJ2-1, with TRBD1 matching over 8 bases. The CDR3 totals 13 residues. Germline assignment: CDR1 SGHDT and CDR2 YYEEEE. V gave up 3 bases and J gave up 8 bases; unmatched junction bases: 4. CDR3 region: CASSWGQADEQFF. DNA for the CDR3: TGTGCCAGCAGCTGGGGACAGGCGGATGAGCAGTTCTTC.

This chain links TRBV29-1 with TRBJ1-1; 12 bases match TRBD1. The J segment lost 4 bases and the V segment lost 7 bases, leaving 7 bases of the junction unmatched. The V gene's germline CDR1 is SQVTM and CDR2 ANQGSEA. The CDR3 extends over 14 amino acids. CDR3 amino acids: CSARDRGRGTEAFF. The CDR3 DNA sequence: TGCAGCGCTAGGGACAGGGGGCGAGGCACTGAAGCTTTCTTT. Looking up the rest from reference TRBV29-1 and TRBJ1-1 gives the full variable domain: SAVISQKPSRDICQRGTSLTIQCQVDSQVTMMFWYRQQPGQSLTLIATANQGSEATYESGFVIDKFPISRPNLTFSTLTVSNMSPEDSSIYLCSARDRGRGTEAFFGQGTRLTVV.

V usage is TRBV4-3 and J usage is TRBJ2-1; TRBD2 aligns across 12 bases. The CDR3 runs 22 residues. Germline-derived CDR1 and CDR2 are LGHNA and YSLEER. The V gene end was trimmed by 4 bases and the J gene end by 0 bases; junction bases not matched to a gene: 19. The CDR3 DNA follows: TGCGCCAGCAGCCGAAACAAATGGACTAGCGGGAACCTGAAAAGCTCCTACAATGAGCAGTTCTTC. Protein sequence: CASSRNKWTSGNLKSSYNEQFF.

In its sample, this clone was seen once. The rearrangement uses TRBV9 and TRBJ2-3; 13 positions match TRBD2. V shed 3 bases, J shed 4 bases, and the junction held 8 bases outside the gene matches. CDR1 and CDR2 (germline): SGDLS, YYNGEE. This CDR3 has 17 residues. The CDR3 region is CASSAPGTSGNSDTQYF. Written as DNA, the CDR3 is TGTGCCAGCAGCGCCCCCGGGACTAGCGGGAATTCAGATACGCAGTATTTT.

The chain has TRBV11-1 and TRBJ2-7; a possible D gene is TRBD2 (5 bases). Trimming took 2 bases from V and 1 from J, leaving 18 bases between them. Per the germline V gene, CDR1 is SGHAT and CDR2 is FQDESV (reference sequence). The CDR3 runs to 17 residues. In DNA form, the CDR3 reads TGTGCCAGCAGCTTATCGCCGATCAGCGGAGAATCCTACGAGCAGTACTTC. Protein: CASSLSPISGESYEQYF.

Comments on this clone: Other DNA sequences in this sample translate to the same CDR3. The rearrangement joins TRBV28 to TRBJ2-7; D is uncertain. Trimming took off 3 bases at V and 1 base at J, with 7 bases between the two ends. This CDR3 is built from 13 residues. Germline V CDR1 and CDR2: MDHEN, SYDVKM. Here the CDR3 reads CASSLGVSYEQYF. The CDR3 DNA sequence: TGTGCCAGCAGTTTGGGCGTTTCCTACGAGCAGTACTTC.

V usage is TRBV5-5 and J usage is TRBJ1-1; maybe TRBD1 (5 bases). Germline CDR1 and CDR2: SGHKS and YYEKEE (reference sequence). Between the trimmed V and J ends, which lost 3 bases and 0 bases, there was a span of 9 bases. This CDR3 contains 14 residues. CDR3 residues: CASSWGPLNTEAFF. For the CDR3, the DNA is TGTGCCAGCAGCTGGGGACCATTGAACACTGAAGCTTTCTTT.

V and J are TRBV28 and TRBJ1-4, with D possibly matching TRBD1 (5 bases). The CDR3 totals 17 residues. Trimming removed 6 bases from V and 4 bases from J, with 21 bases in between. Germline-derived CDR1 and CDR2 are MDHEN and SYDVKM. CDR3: CASRGRGYAAHNEKLFF. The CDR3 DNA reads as TGTGCCAGCAGAGGAAGGGGTTATGCAGCACATAATGAAAAACTGTTTTTT. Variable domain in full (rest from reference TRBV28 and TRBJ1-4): DVKVTQSSRYLVKRTGEKVFLECVQDMDHENMFWYRQDPGLGLRLIYFSYDVKMKEKGDIPEGYSVSREKKERFSLILESASTNQTSMYLCASRGRGYAAHNEKLFFGSGTQLSVL.

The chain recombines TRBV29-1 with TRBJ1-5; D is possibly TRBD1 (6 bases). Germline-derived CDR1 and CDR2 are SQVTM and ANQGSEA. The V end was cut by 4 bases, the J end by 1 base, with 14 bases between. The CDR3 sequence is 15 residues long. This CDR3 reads CSVAGVPGSNQPQHF. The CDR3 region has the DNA TGCAGCGTTGCAGGGGTCCCTGGAAGCAATCAGCCCCAGCATTTT.